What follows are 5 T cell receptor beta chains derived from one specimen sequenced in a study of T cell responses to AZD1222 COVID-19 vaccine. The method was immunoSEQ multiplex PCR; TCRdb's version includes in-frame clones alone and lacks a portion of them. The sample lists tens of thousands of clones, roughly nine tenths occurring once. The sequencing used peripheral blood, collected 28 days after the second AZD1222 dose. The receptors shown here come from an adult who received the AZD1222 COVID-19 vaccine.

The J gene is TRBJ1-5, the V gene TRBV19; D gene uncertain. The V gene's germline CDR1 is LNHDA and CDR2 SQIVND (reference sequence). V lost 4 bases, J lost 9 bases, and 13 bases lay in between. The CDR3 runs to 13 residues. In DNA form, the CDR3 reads TGTGCCAGTAGTACCCTCATAGATGGGCCCCAGCATTTT. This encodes CASSTLIDGPQHF.

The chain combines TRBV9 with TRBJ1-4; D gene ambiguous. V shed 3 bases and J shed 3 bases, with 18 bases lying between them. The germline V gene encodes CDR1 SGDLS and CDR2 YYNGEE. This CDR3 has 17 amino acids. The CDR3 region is CASSARPGRGANEKLFF. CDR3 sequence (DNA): TGTGCCAGCAGCGCCCGACCCGGGCGTGGGGCTAATGAAAAACTGTTTTTT.

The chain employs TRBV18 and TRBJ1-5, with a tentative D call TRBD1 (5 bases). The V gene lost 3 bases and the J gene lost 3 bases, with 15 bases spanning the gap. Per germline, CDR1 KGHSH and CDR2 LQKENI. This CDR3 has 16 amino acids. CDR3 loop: CASSPMRGAVNQPQHF. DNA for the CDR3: TGTGCCAGCTCACCCATGCGAGGGGCGGTCAATCAGCCCCAGCATTTT. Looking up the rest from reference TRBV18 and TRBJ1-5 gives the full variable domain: NAGVMQNPRHLVRRRGQEARLRCSPMKGHSHVYWYRQLPEEGLKFMVYLQKENIIDESGMPKERFSAEFPKEGPSILRIQQVVRGDSAAYFCASSPMRGAVNQPQHFGDGTRLSIL.

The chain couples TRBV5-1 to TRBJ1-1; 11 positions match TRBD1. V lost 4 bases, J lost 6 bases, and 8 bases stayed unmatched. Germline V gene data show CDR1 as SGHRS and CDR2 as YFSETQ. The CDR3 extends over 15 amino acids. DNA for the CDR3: TGCGCCAGCAGCCCGGGTGGACAGGGGGCATCTGAAGCTTTCTTT. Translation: CASSPGGQGASEAFF.

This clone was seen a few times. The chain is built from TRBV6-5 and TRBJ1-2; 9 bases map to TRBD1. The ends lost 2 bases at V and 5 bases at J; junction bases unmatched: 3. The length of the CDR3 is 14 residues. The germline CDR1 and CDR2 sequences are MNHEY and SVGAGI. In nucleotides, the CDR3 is TGTGCCAGCAGTTACGAACAGGGGGCGTATGGCTACACCTTC. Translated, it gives CASSYEQGAYGYTF.